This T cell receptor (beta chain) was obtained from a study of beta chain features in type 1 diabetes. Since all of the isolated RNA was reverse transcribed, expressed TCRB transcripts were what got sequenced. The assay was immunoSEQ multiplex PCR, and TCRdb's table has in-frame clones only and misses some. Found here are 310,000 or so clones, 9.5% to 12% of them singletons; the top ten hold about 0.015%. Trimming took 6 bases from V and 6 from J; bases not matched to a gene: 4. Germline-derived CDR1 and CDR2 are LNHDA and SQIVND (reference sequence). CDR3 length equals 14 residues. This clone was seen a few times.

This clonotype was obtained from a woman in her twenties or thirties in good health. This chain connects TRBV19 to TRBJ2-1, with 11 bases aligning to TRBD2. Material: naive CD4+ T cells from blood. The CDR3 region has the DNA TGTGCCAGTAGGCCGGGACTAGCGGTCAATGAGCAGTTCTTC. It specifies CASRPGLAVNEQFF.